This TCR beta chain appears in the sequencing data of a study of blood T cell repertoires in COVID-19. Profiled with immunoSEQ multiplex PCR; TCRdb holds only in-frame clones, not every one. The profile shows 250,000 to 300,000 clones, about 88% of them singletons. Trimming took 1 base from V and 8 from J; bases not matched to a gene: 9. The CDR3 extends over 16 amino acids. CDR1 is SGHVS and CDR2 is FNYEAQ in the germline V gene. In assigning cohorts, the study relied on participant-reported clinical history. This TCR derives from a man younger than 45 with acute COVID-19. The sequencing sample was made of PBMCs or T cells enriched from blood (not recorded which). V is TRBV7-6 and J is TRBJ2-3; 10 positions agree with TRBD2. The DNA of the CDR3 is TGTGCCAGCAGCTTAGATCTAGCGGGAGAAATGCGTACGCAGTATTTT. Translated, it gives CASSLDLAGEMRTQYF.